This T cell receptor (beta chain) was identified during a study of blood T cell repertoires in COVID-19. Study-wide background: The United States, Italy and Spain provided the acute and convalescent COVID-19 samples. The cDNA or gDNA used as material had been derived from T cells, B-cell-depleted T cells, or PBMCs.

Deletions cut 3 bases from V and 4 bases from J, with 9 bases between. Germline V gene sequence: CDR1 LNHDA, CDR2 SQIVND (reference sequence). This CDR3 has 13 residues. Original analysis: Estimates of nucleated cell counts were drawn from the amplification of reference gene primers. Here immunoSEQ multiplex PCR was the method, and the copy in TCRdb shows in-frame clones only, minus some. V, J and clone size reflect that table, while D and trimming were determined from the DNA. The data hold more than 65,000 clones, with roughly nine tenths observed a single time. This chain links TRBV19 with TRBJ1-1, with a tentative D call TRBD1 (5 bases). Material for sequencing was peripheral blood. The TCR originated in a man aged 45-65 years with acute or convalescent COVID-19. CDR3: CASSIRVATEAFF. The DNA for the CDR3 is TGTGCCAGTAGTATCAGGGTGGCCACTGAAGCTTTCTTT.